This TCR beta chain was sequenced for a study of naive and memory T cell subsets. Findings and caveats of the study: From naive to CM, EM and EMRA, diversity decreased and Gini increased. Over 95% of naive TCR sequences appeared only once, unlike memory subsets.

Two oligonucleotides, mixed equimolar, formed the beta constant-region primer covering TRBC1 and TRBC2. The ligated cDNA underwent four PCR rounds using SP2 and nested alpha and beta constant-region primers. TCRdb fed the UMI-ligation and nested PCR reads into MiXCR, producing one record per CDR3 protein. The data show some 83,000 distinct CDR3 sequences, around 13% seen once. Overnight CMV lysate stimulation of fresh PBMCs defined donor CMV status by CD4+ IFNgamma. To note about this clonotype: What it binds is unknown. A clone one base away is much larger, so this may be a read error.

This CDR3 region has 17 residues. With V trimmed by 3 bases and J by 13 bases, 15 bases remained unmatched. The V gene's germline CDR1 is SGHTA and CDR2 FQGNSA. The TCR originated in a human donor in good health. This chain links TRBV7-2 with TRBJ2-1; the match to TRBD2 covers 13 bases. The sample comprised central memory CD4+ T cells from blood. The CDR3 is CASSLGGGLAGDLDQFF. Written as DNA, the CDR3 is TGTGCCAGCAGCTTGGGAGGCGGACTAGCGGGAGATCTTGATCAGTTCTTC.